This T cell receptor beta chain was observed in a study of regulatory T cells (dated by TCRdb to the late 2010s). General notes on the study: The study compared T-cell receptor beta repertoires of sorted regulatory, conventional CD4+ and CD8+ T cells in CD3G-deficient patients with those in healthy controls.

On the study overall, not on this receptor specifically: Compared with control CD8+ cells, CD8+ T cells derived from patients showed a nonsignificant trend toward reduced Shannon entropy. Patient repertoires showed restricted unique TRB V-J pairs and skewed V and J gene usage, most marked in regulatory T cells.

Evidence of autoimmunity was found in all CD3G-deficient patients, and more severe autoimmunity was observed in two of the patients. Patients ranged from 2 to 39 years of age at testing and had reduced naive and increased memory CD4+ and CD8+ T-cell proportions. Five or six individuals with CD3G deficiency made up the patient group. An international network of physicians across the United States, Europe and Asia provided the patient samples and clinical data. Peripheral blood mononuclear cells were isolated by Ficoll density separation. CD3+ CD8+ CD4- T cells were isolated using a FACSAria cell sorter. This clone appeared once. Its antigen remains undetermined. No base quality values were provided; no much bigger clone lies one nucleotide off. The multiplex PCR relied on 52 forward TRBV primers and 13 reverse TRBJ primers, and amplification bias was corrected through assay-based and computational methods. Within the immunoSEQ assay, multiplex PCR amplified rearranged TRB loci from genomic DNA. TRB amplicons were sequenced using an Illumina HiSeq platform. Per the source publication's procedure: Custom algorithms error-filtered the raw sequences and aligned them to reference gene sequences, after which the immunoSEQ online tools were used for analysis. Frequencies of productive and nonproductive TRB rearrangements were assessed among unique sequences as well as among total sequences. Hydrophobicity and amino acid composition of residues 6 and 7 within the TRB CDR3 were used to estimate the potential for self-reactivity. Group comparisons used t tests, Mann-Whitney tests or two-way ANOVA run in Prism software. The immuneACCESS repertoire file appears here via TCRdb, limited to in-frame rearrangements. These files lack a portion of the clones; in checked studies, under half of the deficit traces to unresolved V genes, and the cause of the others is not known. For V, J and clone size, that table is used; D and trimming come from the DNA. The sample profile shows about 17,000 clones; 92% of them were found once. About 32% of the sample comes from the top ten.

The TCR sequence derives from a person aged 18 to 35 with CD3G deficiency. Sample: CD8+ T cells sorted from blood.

For the CDR3, the sequence is CASSWGAASGLQETQYF. The nucleotide sequence is given as TGTGCCAGCAGCTGGGGGGCGGCTAGCGGGCTCCAAGAGACCCAGTACTTC. In this chain, TRBV13 is recombined with TRBJ2-5; TRBD2 lines up with 8 middle nucleotides. Including the terminal cysteine and phenylalanine, the CDR3 comprises 17 residues. Only CDR3 DNA is held: 51 bases, read in frame from base 1. V loses 4 bases at its end and J loses 1 base; junction bases beyond the gene matches: 11. CDR1 and CDR2 are drawn from the germline V gene (reference sequence): PRHDT, FYEKMQ.